This TCR beta chain was found in a study of blood T cell repertoires in COVID-19 (dated by TCRdb to 2020 to 2022). Context from the whole study: Samples covering the acute and convalescent phases of COVID-19 were provided by collaborators in the United States, Italy and Spain. The material from the prospective study consisted of cDNA or gDNA derived from T cells, B-cell-depleted T cells, or PBMCs. The dataset comprised deeply sampled blood TCRbeta repertoires from subjects exposed to, actively infected with, or recovered from COVID-19. A freely available public database, intended as a resource for researchers studying the immune response to SARS-CoV-2, is where the repertoires were released. The samples were drawn from the first 160 participants of the ongoing ImmuneRACE study and from some 1,300 subjects provided by 6 global collaborators. Sample metadata almost always included a de-identified subject ID, COVID-19 status, age in years and sex. Where available, HLA class I and class II types were obtained from metadata supplied by the sample provider rather than from assay-based typing. What the study reported, not specific to this receptor: Clinical and demographic metadata were provided uncurated, with the amount varying by source and participant.

Of note for this clone: Its recognized antigen is unknown. Qualities for individual bases were not recorded, and no much larger clone is one base off.

The collaborating institutions used their own protocols to collect whole blood in K2EDTA tubes. For TCRbeta analysis, collaborators shipped samples in one of three forms: frozen whole blood, isolated PBMCs, or DNA extracted from either of those sample types. TCRbeta CDR3 regions were amplified from genomic DNA by means of the immunoSEQ Assay, a bias-controlled multiplex PCR. The authors' analysis ran thus. The number of nucleated cells in each sample was estimated from the amplification of reference gene primers within the assay. To quantify the absolute abundance of each unique TCRbeta CDR3 rearrangement, sequence reads were collapsed and filtered. For each sample, productive Simpson clonality was calculated by taking the square root of Simpson's diversity index across productive rearrangements. This immuneACCESS table, as held by TCRdb, lists in-frame sequences with V and J called but not all clones. Of the missing ones, under half trace to an unresolved V gene in checked studies; the others have no known cause. V, J and clone size reflect that table, while D and trimming were determined from the DNA. Present in this sample are 30,000 to 35,000 clones, approximately 77% of which were seen just once. 16% of the sample is held by the ten biggest clonotypes.

Sequencing input: peripheral blood. The sequence was collected from a human donor in a cohort sampled during active COVID-19.

The CDR3 has the sequence CASSVGLATIDEQFF. The DNA is TGTGCCAGCAGCGTAGGACTAGCGACGATCGATGAGCAGTTCTTC. The chain is assembled from TRBV9 and TRBJ2-1; TRBD2 agrees with 8 junctional bases. From the cysteine through the phenylalanine, the CDR3 covers 15 amino acids. Of all the DNA, just the CDR3 is kept, 45 bases in frame from base 1. V has 0 bases trimmed and J has 8 bases trimmed; junction bases matching no gene number 7. Per the germline V gene, SGDLS is the CDR1 and YYNGEE is the CDR2. When the CDR3 is completed using the reference TRBV9 and TRBJ2-1 genes on either side, the full variable domain is DSGVTQTPKHLITATGQRVTLRCSPRSGDLSVYWYQQSLDQGLQFLIQYYNGEERAKGNILERFSAQQFPDLHSELNLSSLELGDSALYFCASSVGLATIDEQFFGPGTRLTVL.